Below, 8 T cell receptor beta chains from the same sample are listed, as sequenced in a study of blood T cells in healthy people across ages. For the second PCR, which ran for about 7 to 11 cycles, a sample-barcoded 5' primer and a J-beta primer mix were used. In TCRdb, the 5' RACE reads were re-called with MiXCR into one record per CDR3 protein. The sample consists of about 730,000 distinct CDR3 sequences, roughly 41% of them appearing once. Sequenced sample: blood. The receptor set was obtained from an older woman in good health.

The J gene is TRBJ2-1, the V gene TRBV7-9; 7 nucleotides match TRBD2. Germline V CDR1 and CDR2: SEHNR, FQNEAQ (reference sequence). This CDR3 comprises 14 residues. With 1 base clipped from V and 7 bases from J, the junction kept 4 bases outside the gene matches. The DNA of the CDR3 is TGTGCCAGCAGCTTAGAGTTGGGGGGGAATGAGCAGTTCTTC. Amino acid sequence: CASSLELGGNEQFF. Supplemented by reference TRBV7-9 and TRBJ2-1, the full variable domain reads DTGVSQNPRHKITKRGQNVTFRCDPISEHNRLYWYRQTLGQGPEFLTYFQNEAQLEKSRLLSDRFSAERPKGSFSTLEIQRTEQGDSAMYLCASSLELGGNEQFFGPGTRLTVL.

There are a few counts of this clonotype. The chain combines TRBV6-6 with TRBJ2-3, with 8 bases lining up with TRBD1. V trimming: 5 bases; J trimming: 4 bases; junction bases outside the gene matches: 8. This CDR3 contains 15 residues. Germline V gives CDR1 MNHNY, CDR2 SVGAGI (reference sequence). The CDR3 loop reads CASSDRTGKSDTQYF. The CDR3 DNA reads TGTGCCAGCAGTGACAGGACAGGGAAGTCAGATACGCAGTATTTT.

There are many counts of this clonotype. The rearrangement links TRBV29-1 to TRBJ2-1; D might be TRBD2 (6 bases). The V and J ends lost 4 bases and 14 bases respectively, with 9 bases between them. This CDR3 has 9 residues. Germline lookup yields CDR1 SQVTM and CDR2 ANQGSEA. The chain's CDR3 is CSVGLAKFF. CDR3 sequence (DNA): TGCAGCGTTGGGCTAGCGAAGTTCTTC.

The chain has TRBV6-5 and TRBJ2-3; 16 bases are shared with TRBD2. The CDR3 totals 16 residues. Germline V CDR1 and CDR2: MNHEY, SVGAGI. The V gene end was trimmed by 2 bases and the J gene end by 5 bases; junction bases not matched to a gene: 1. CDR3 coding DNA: TGTGCCAGCAGTTACGGGACTAGCGGGAGGGTAGATACGCAGTATTTT. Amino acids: CASSYGTSGRVDTQYF.

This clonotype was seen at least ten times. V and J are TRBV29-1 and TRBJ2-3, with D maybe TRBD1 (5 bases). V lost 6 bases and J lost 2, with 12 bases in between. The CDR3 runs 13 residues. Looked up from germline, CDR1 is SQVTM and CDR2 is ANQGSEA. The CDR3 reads CSVPGHSTDTQYF. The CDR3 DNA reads TGCAGCGTACCCGGACATTCCACAGATACGCAGTATTTT.

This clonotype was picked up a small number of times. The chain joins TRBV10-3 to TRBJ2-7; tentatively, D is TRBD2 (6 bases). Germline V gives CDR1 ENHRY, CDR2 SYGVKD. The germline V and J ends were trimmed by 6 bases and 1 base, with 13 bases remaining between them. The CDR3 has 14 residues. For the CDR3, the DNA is TGTGCCATCAGCGAGGGACTGGATTCCTACGAGCAGTACTTC. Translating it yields CAISEGLDSYEQYF.

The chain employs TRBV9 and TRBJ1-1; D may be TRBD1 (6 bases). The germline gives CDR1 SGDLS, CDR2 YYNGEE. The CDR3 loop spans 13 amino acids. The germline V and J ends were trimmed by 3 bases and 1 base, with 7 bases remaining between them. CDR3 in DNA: TGTGCCAGCAGCGGGACAGCGAACACTGAAGCTTTCTTT. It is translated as CASSGTANTEAFF. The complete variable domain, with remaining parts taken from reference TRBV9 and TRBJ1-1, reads DSGVTQTPKHLITATGQRVTLRCSPRSGDLSVYWYQQSLDQGLQFLIQYYNGEERAKGNILERFSAQQFPDLHSELNLSSLELGDSALYFCASSGTANTEAFFGQGTRLTVV.

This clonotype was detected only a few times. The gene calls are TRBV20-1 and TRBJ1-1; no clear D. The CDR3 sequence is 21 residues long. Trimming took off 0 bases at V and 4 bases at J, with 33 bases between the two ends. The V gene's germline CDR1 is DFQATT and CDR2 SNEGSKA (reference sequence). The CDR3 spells CSARDKGNFLTRVPTSTEAFF. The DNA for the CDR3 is TGCAGTGCTAGAGATAAGGGTAATTTTTTAACCCGGGTTCCTACGAGCACTGAAGCTTTCTTT.